The 30 T cell receptor beta chains below all came from one sample that was sequenced in a study of blood T cell repertoires in COVID-19. The repertoire was sequenced with immunoSEQ multiplex PCR; TCRdb's copy has only in-frame clones and lacks some. The table records 180,000 or so clones, about 85% of them present only once. Source material: peripheral blood. All receptors come from an elderly woman with acute or convalescent COVID-19.

V and J are TRBV5-1 and TRBJ1-3; no firm D call. The CDR3 totals 13 residues. Germline V lookup: CDR1 SGHRS, CDR2 YFSETQ. Deletions cut 0 bases from V and 7 bases from J, with 8 bases between. In DNA, the CDR3 is TGCGCCAGCAGCTTGGGAGCCGGGAACACCATATATTTT. Amino acid sequence: CASSLGAGNTIYF.

The rearrangement links TRBV4-2 to TRBJ1-1; the match to TRBD1 covers 7 bases. With 4 bases clipped from V and 1 base from J, the junction kept 0 bases outside the gene matches. The length of the CDR3 is 13 residues. Germline CDR1 reads LGHNA; CDR2 reads YNFKEQ. The CDR3 DNA reads as TGTGCCAGCAGCCGACAGGGGAACACTGAAGCTTTCTTT. Protein product: CASSRQGNTEAFF.

CDR3 coding DNA: TGTGCCAGCAGCCGATTAGCGTTGGGTGAGCAGTTCTTC. Translating it yields CASSRLALGEQFF. V usage is TRBV3-1 (or the pseudogene TRBV3-2) and J usage is TRBJ2-1; tentatively, D is TRBD2 (5 bases). CDR1 is LGHDT and CDR2 is YNNKEL in the germline V gene (reference sequence). The CDR3 contains 13 residues. V was trimmed by 4 bases and J by 9 bases, leaving 13 bases between them.

The chain is built from TRBV19 and TRBJ2-7, with 12 bases lining up with TRBD2. V shed 7 bases and J 4 bases; nucleotides not matched to a gene: 8. This CDR3 spans 15 amino acids. Germline CDR1 is LNHDA and CDR2 is SQIVND (reference sequence). The DNA of the CDR3 is TGTGCCAGTAAGGCTAGCGGGAGGGCCGGGTACGAGCAGTACTTC. Translating it yields CASKASGRAGYEQYF.

This clone was found a few times. The rearrangement links TRBV12-3 or TRBV12-4 to TRBJ2-5, with D possibly being TRBD2 (5 bases). This CDR3 comprises 13 residues. The V end lost 6 bases, the J end lost 10 bases, and 18 bases lay between the germline ends. In DNA, the CDR3 is TGTGCCAGCAGCCCCGTGGCATCCGGGGTCCAGTACTTC. It codes for CASSPVASGVQYF.

The chain links TRBV19 to TRBJ2-1; possible D gene TRBD2, 6 bases. V shed 6 bases and J shed 7 bases, with 10 bases lying between them. Germline CDR1 reads LNHDA; CDR2 reads SQIVND (reference sequence). CDR3 length equals 12 residues. Written as DNA, the CDR3 is TGTGCCAGTAGCGGGAGCTGGAATGAGCAGTTCTTC. Amino acid sequence: CASSGSWNEQFF.

This clone was observed a few times. This chain connects TRBV6-4 to TRBJ2-3, with 11 positions matching TRBD2. Germline values: CDR1 MRHNA, CDR2 SNTAGT. The CDR3 covers 16 residues. The J segment lost 1 base and the V segment lost 5 bases, leaving 5 bases of the junction unmatched. The DNA for the CDR3 is TGTGCCAGCAGTTTGGATAGCGGGAGGGGCACAGATACGCAGTATTTT. Residues: CASSLDSGRGTDTQYF.

This clone was found a few times. The rearrangement uses TRBV5-1 and TRBJ1-1, with D maybe TRBD1 (6 bases). The V gene's germline CDR1 is SGHRS and CDR2 YFSETQ. Trimming removed 5 bases from V and 1 base from J, with 15 bases in between. The CDR3 has 15 residues. CDR3 in DNA: TGCGCCAGCAGACGCGCAGGGGACGCGAACACTGAAGCTTTCTTT. Residues: CASRRAGDANTEAFF.

There are a few counts of this clone. This chain joins TRBV27 and TRBJ2-7; a possible D gene is TRBD2 (5 bases). The CDR3 contains 13 residues. The V gene lost 5 bases and the J gene lost 3 bases, with 11 bases spanning the gap. CDR1 is MNHEY, CDR2 SMNVEV, per germline (reference sequence). CDR3 sequence: CASSSGARYEQYF. CDR3 bases: TGTGCCAGCAGTAGCGGAGCCCGCTACGAGCAGTACTTC.

Worth noting for this clone: Other nucleotide sequences from this sample produce the same CDR3. The chain couples TRBV18 to TRBJ1-5; 7 nucleotides match TRBD1. Germline V CDR1 and CDR2: KGHSH, LQKENI. The CDR3 spans 14 residues. The junction had 3 bases not matched to a gene; V was cut back by 4 bases and J by 3 bases. The CDR3 DNA follows: TGTGCCAGCTCACAGGGACAGTCCAATCAGCCCCAGCATTTT. Residues: CASSQGQSNQPQHF.

The chain's CDR3 is CASSPLTGETQYF. Here the CDR3 DNA reads TGTGCCAGCAGCCCCCTTACGGGGGAGACCCAGTACTTC. The rearrangement links TRBV7-6 to TRBJ2-5; a weak D match, TRBD2 (5 bases). The germline V and J ends were trimmed by 5 bases and 5 bases, with 12 bases remaining between them. CDR1 and CDR2 from the germline V gene are SGHVS and FNYEAQ. The CDR3 sequence is 13 residues long.

The rearrangement uses TRBV28 and TRBJ1-4, with a possible D match to TRBD1 (5 bases). This CDR3 is built from 14 residues. Germline V lookup: CDR1 MDHEN, CDR2 SYDVKM. The V gene lost 3 bases and the J gene lost 4 bases, with 9 bases spanning the gap. The CDR3 sequence is CASSFSGGNEKLFF. CDR3 nucleotides: TGTGCCAGCAGTTTTTCGGGGGGTAATGAAAAACTGTTTTTT.

This chain uses TRBV5-3 with TRBJ2-3, with D hard to call. TRBV5-3 falls under the ORF class, with uncertain function. CDR3 size: 20 residues. V shed 5 bases and J shed 4 bases, with 32 bases lying between them. For the CDR3, the DNA is TGTGCCAGAAGGTCGGGTTTGCCGCGAGGTAGCAGACGCTTCCCAGATACGCAGTATTTT. This encodes CARRSGLPRGSRRFPDTQYF.

The V call is TRBV10-3, the J call TRBJ1-1; D might be TRBD1 (5 bases). Between the trimmed V and J ends, which lost 11 bases and 1 base, there was a span of 17 bases. Looked up from germline, CDR1 is ENHRY and CDR2 is SYGVKD. The CDR3 runs 14 residues. In nucleotides, the CDR3 is TGTGCCGCGACAAACATTGACAGGAACACTGAAGCTTTCTTT. This encodes CAATNIDRNTEAFF.

This clone occurred once. The chain recombines TRBV7-6 with TRBJ1-1; TRBD1 matches at 8 bases. There are 13 residues in the CDR3. J lost 8 bases, V lost 7 bases, and 9 bases had no gene match. Per the germline V gene, CDR1 is SGHVS and CDR2 is FNYEAQ. In nucleotides, the CDR3 is TGTGCCAGCACCGACGGACAGGGCGGGGAAGCTTTCTTT. This translates into CASTDGQGGEAFF.

The chain recombines TRBV28 with TRBJ1-2; D not resolved. Trimming took off 5 bases at V and 4 bases at J, with 11 bases between the two ends. Germline CDR1 reads MDHEN; CDR2 reads SYDVKM. The CDR3 covers 13 residues. The CDR3 here is CASSTTVSYGYTF. Here the CDR3 DNA reads TGTGCCAGCAGTACCACAGTAAGCTATGGCTACACCTTC.

CDR3 nucleotides: TGCAGCGTTGGGTTCGCGGGAGGGTGGGAGCAGTACTTC. This codes for CSVGFAGGWEQYF. V is TRBV29-1 and J is TRBJ2-7; TRBD2 aligns across 9 bases. The length of the CDR3 is 13 residues. Germline V gene data show CDR1 as SQVTM and CDR2 as ANQGSEA. Trimming cost V 4 bases and J 7 bases; bases outside gene matches: 8.

The rearrangement links TRBV4-1 to TRBJ2-1, with D maybe TRBD1 (5 bases). The CDR3 has 18 residues. The germline V gene has CDR1 MGHRA and CDR2 YSYEKL. Trimming shortened V by 4 bases and J by 5 bases, and 24 bases separated the two germline ends. The chain's CDR3 is CASSPNRLVRGKDNEQFF. The CDR3 DNA sequence: TGCGCCAGCAGCCCCAATCGCCTGGTTAGGGGCAAGGACAATGAGCAGTTCTTC.

The chain combines TRBV18 with TRBJ2-7, with 9 bases aligning to TRBD2. The CDR3 is 15 residues long. V dropped 3 bases and J dropped 1; count of bases not matched to a gene: 4. The V gene's germline CDR1 is KGHSH and CDR2 LQKENI. CDR3 sequence reads: CASSPGTSSSYEQYF. In DNA, the CDR3 is TGTGCCAGCTCACCCGGGACTAGCAGTTCCTACGAGCAGTACTTC.

The chain is built from TRBV6-5 and TRBJ1-1; perhaps TRBD1 as D (5 bases). V gave up 0 bases and J gave up 1 base, with 9 bases separating them. Germline loops: CDR1 MNHEY, CDR2 SVGAGI. This CDR3 has 15 amino acids. Here the CDR3 DNA reads TGTGCCAGCAGTTACTCAATTACAGGGAACACTGAAGCTTTCTTT. It specifies CASSYSITGNTEAFF.

The chain uses TRBV30 and TRBJ1-2, with D tentatively TRBD1 (6 bases). This CDR3 has 11 amino acids. CDR1 and CDR2 from the germline V gene are GTSNPN and SVGIG (reference sequence). Trimming took 8 bases from V and 7 from J, leaving 14 bases between them. This chain's CDR3 is CAGTRRGGYTF. The CDR3 bases are TGTGCCGGTACACGCAGGGGTGGCTACACCTTC.

The V and J genes are TRBV7-8 and TRBJ1-1; 9 positions match TRBD1. Per germline, CDR1 SGHVS and CDR2 FQNEAQ. The length of the CDR3 is 14 residues. Germline trimming cut 4 bases from V and 4 bases from J; bases unmatched to any gene: 4. CDR3 sequence: CASSYSGQGTEAFF. The CDR3 DNA is TGTGCCAGCAGCTACTCGGGACAGGGCACTGAAGCTTTCTTT.

This chain connects TRBV6-2 or TRBV6-3 to TRBJ2-7; TRBD1 might be the D (6 bases). Germline assignment: CDR1 MNHEY and CDR2 SVGEGT. The CDR3 sequence is 17 residues long. V lost 6 bases, J lost 6 bases, and 27 bases lay in between. Written as DNA, the CDR3 is TGTGCCAGCAGCCTGGCCCAGGGGCTGTCCGCGGGTTCCGAGCAGTACTTC. Amino acids: CASSLAQGLSAGSEQYF.

The gene calls are TRBV5-6 and TRBJ2-3, with D possibly TRBD1 on 6 matching bases. Trimming cost V 4 bases and J 2 bases, with 11 bases left between them. CDR1 is SGHDT and CDR2 is YYEEEE in the germline V gene. The CDR3 runs 14 residues. DNA for the CDR3: TGTGCCAGCAGCACACAGGGTTCCACAGATACGCAGTATTTT. It encodes CASSTQGSTDTQYF.

V is TRBV28 and J is TRBJ1-5, with a weak D call TRBD1 (5 bases). The CDR3 totals 14 residues. The ends were cut back, 3 bases at V and 5 bases at J, with 11 bases in the middle. Germline CDR1 is MDHEN and CDR2 is SYDVKM. The CDR3 DNA reads TGTGCCAGCAGTTTGGGAGGGGCTTATCAGCCCCAGCATTTT. Translation gives CASSLGGAYQPQHF.

The table lists this clone with many counts. This sequence joins TRBV19 and TRBJ1-3; D is undetermined. The CDR3 spans 14 residues. Trimming took 4 bases from V and 2 from J, leaving 9 bases between them. The V gene's germline CDR1 is LNHDA and CDR2 SQIVND (reference sequence). The DNA of the CDR3 is TGTGCCAGTAGTAATAGCCTGACTGGAAACACCATATATTTT. This gives the protein CASSNSLTGNTIYF.

Concerning this clone: This specimen includes other DNA sequences encoding the same CDR3. The rearrangement joins TRBV5-1 to TRBJ1-4; 9 nucleotides align to TRBD1. The CDR3 is made up of 15 amino acids. CDR1 is SGHRS and CDR2 is YFSETQ in the germline V gene. Unmatched junction bases numbered 6, after V lost 1 base and J lost 8 bases. The CDR3 DNA reads TGCGCCAGCAGCTTGTTGGGGACAGGGAACGAAAAACTGTTTTTT. It codes for CASSLLGTGNEKLFF.

The chain has TRBV5-1 and TRBJ2-1, with TRBD1 matching 9 bases. V shed 4 bases, J shed 7 bases, and the junction held 6 bases outside the gene matches. The CDR3 has 14 residues. Germline V CDR1 and CDR2: SGHRS, YFSETQ. CDR3 DNA: TGCGCCAGCAGCCCGGGACAGGGTTGGAATGAGCAGTTCTTC. Its protein product is CASSPGQGWNEQFF.

With regard to this clone: One junction end does not reproduce the germline sequence, and a read error may be involved. This rearrangement joins TRBV29-1 to TRBJ1-6; D perhaps matches TRBD1 (6 bases). This CDR3 has 11 amino acids. Germline V CDR1 and CDR2: SQVTM, ANQGSEA. CDR3 nucleotide sequence: TGCAGCGTTGAGTTACGGGACACCATCCTTTTT. Encoded protein: CSVELRDTILF.

This CDR3 is CASSYLDAFERGQPQHF. The DNA of the CDR3 is TGTGCCAGCAGTTACTTGGACGCTTTTGAACGGGGTCAGCCCCAGCATTTT. The V call is TRBV6-2 or TRBV6-3, the J call TRBJ1-5; D is unclear. Looked up from germline, CDR1 is MNHEY and CDR2 is SVGEGT. V lost 1 base, J lost 6 bases, and 19 bases lay in between. There are 17 residues in the CDR3.